One sample yielded the 4 T cell receptor beta chains listed below, sequenced in a study of brain T cells in children with intractable seizures. The method was immunoSEQ multiplex PCR; TCRdb's version includes in-frame clones alone and lacks a portion of them. The table has around 340,000 clones, about 93% seen once. Time point given: blood from clinic visit 5 months post-surgery; TSC patient then seizure free. Sequences were derived from peripheral blood, sampled less than 6 months after surgery. Receptors originate from a boy less than two years old with tuberous sclerosis and intractable seizures.

The chain employs TRBV9 and TRBJ2-1; 8 bases map to TRBD2. Per the germline V gene, CDR1 is SGDLS and CDR2 is YYNGEE. V lost 0 bases, J lost 9 bases, and 2 bases stayed unmatched. The CDR3 loop spans 13 amino acids. The CDR3 loop is CASSVALAGEQFF. In DNA, the CDR3 is TGTGCCAGCAGCGTAGCGCTAGCGGGTGAGCAGTTCTTC.

V and J are TRBV6-5 and TRBJ1-2; 10 bases map to TRBD1. CDR1 and CDR2 (germline): MNHEY, SVGAGI. The CDR3 is made up of 15 amino acids. V lost 2 bases to trimming and J lost 8 bases; unmatched junction nucleotides: 8. CDR3 nucleotides: TGTGCCAGCAGTTACCTGGGACAGGGGAGTCGGGGCTACACCTTC. Translating it yields CASSYLGQGSRGYTF.

This rearrangement joins TRBV19 to TRBJ1-2, with a weak D call TRBD1 (6 bases). Germline values: CDR1 LNHDA, CDR2 SQIVND (reference sequence). The V end lost 3 bases, the J end lost 4 bases, and 9 bases lay between the germline ends. The CDR3 is 13 amino acids. Here the CDR3 reads CASSIEQGYGYTF. In DNA, the CDR3 is TGTGCCAGTAGTATTGAACAGGGCTATGGCTACACCTTC.

The V gene is TRBV5-1, the J gene TRBJ1-4; TRBD1 might be the D (6 bases). The V gene's germline CDR1 is SGHRS and CDR2 YFSETQ. The CDR3 runs 15 residues. V shed 0 bases and J shed 6 bases, with 12 bases lying between them. CDR3 bases: TGCGCCAGCAGCTTGGACAGGGTTGGGTATGAAAAACTGTTTTTT. It specifies CASSLDRVGYEKLFF.